The T cell receptor beta chain under discussion was sequenced for a study of cytotoxic CD8 clonotypes in ibrutinib-treated CLL. Study as a whole: Samples averaged 255,043 productive templates and some 91,000 productive rearrangements. Findings and limits, study-wide: Treatment saw public clonotypes, which were uncommon, either contract or stay stable. At ibrutinib response, clonality increased, and at progression it declined back toward baseline.

The CDR3 runs 14 residues. Trimming removed 1 base at V and 6 bases at J, with 10 bases between. Germline CDR1 reads MNHEY; CDR2 reads SMNVEV (reference sequence). As regards this clone: What it recognizes is unknown.

Libraries were prepared by immunoSEQ multiplex PCR; TCRdb keeps only in-frame clonotypes and omits some of them. The table records 250,000 to 350,000 clones, around 69% of them present only once. Around 2.2 micrograms of genomic DNA came from cryopreserved PBMCs for TCR beta libraries. The receptor comes from a human donor with chronic lymphocytic leukemia. The sequences come from PBMCs, collected at disease progression, from a patient treated with ibrutinib. V gene TRBV27 combines with J gene TRBJ2-1; maybe TRBD1 (6 bases). In DNA form, the CDR3 reads TGTGCCAGCAGTTTATACACAGGGAGCAATGAGCAGTTCTTC. Translated, it gives CASSLYTGSNEQFF.